What follows describes a single T cell receptor beta chain. Assay used: immunoSEQ multiplex PCR; TCRdb lists only in-frame clones, some missing. The repertoire holds 70,000 to 100,000 clones, 90% to 95% seen once, with less than 2.5% in the top ten. This record belongs to a study of T cell changes during pregnancy in multiple sclerosis. Germline loops: CDR1 KGHSH, CDR2 LQKENI. Trimming cost V 2 bases and J 6 bases, with 16 bases left between them. The CDR3 consists of 15 residues. This specimen consisted of peripheral blood, obtained in the third trimester of pregnancy. This receptor was obtained from a female donor with multiple sclerosis, enrolled in a pregnancy study. The V and J genes are TRBV18 and TRBJ1-2; D unclear. The chain's CDR3 is CASSPVSQVAHGYTF. The CDR3 bases are TGTGCCAGCTCACCAGTAAGCCAGGTGGCTCATGGCTACACCTTC. The full variable domain, rest sourced from reference TRBV18 and TRBJ1-2, is NAGVMQNPRHLVRRRGQEARLRCSPMKGHSHVYWYRQLPEEGLKFMVYLQKENIIDESGMPKERFSAEFPKEGPSILRIQQVVRGDSAAYFCASSPVSQVAHGYTFGSGTRLTVV.